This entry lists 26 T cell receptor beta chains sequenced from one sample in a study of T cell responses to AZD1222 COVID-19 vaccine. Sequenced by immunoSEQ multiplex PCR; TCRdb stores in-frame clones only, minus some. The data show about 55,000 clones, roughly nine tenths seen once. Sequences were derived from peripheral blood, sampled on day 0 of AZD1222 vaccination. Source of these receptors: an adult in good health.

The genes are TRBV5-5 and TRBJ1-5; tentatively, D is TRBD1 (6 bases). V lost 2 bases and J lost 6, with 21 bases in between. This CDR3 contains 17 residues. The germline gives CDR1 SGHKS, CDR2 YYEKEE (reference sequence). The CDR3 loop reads CASSFYREVGTVQPQHF. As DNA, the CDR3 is TGTGCCAGCAGCTTCTACAGGGAGGTGGGTACGGTTCAGCCCCAGCATTTT.

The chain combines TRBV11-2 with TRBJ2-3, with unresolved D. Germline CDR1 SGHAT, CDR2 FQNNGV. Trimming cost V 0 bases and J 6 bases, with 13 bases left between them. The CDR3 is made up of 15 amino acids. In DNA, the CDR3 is TGTGCCAGCAGCTTAGATCAAGCTTCCACGGATACGCAGTATTTT. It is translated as CASSLDQASTDTQYF.

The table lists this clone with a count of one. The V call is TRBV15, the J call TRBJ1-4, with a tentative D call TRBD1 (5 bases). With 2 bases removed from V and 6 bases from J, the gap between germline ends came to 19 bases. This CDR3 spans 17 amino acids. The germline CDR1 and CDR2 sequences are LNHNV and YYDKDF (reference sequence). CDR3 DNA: TGTGCCACCAGCAGACGGCCAGGGCTCCCGAAGGATGAAAAACTGTTTTTT. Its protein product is CATSRRPGLPKDEKLFF.

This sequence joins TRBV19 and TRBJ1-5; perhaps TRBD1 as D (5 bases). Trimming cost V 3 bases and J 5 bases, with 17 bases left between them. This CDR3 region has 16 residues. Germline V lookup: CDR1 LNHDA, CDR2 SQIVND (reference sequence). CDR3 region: CASSIGSSRDHQPQHF. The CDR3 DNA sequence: TGTGCCAGTAGTATTGGGTCCTCTCGGGACCATCAGCCCCAGCATTTT. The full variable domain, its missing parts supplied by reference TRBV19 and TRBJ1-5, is DGGITQSPKYLFRKEGQNVTLSCEQNLNHDAMYWYRQDPGQGLRLIYYSQIVNDFQKGDIAEGYSVSREKKESFPLTVTSAQKNPTAFYLCASSIGSSRDHQPQHFGDGTRLSIL.

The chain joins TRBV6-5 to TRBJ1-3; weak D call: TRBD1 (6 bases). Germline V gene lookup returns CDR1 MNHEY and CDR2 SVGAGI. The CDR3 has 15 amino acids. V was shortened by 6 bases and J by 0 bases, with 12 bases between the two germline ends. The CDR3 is CASRPSGASGNTIYF. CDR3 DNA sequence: TGTGCCAGCAGACCTTCAGGGGCCTCTGGAAACACCATATATTTT.

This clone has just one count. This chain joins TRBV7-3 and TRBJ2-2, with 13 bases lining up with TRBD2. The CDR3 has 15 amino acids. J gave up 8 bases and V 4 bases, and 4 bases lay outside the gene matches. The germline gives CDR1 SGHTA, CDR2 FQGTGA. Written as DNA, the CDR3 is TGTGCCAGCAGCTCCGGGACTAGCGGGGTGGGGGAGCTGTTTTTT. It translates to CASSSGTSGVGELFF.

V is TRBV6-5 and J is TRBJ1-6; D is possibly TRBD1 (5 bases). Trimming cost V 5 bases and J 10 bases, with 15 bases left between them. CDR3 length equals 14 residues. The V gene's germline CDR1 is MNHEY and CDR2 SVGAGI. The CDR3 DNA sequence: TGTGCCAGCAGTCGCGGGGGGAGTATCTCACCCCTCCACTTT. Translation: CASSRGGSISPLHF.

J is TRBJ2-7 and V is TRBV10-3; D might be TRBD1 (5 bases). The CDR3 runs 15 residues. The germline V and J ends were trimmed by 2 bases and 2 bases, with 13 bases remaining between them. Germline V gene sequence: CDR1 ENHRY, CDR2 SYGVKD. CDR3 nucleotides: TGTGCCATCAGTGAGGGTCAGGGTAGTACCTACGAGCAGTACTTC. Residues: CAISEGQGSTYEQYF.

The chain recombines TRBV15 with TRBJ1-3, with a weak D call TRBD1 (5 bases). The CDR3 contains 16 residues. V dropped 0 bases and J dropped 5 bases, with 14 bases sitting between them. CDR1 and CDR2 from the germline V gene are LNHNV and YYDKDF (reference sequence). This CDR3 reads CATSRDPQGGRNTIYF. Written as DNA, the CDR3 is TGTGCCACCAGCAGAGATCCCCAGGGAGGACGAAACACCATATATTTT.

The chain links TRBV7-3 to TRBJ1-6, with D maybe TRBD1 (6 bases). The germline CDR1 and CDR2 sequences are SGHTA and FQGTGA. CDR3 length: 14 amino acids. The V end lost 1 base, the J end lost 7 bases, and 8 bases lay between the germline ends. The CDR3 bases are TGTGCCAGCAGCTTAATGGGGGGCAATTCACCCCTCCACTTT. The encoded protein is CASSLMGGNSPLHF.

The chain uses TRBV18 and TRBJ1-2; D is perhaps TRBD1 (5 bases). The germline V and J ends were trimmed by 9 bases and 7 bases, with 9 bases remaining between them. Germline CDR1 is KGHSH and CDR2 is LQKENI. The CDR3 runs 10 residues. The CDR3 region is CASQGGGYTF. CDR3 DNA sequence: TGTGCCAGTCAGGGCGGTGGCTACACCTTC.

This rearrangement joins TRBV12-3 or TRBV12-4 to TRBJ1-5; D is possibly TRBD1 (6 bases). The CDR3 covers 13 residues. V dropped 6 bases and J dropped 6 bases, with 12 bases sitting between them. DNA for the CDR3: TGTGCCAGCAGGGGAACAGGGTCTCAGCCCCAGCATTTT. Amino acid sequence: CASRGTGSQPQHF.

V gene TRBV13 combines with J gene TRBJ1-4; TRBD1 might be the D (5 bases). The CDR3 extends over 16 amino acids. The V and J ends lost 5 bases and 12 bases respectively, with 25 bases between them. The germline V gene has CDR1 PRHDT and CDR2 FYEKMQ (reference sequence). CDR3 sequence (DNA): TGTGCCAGCAGCGGCAGCCGGGACGGCTGGGATGGGGAACTGTTTTTT. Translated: CASSGSRDGWDGELFF.

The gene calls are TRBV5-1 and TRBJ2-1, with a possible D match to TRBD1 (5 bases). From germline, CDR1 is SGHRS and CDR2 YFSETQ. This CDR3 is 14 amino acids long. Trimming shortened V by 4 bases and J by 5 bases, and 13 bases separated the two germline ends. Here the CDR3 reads CASSPYTGDNEQFF. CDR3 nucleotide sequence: TGCGCCAGCAGCCCGTACACAGGAGACAATGAGCAGTTCTTC.

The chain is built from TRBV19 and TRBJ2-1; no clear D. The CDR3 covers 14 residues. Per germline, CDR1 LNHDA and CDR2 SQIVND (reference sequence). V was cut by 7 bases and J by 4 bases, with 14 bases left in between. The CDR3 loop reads CASTSRASYNEQFF. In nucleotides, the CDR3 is TGTGCCAGTACCAGCCGGGCTTCTTACAATGAGCAGTTCTTC.

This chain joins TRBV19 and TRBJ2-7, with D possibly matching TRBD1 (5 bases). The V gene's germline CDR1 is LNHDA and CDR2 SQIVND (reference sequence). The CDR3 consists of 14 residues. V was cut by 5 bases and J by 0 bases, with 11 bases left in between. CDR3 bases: TGTGCCAGTAGTTATGCCAGGGACTCCTACGAGCAGTACTTC. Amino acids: CASSYARDSYEQYF.

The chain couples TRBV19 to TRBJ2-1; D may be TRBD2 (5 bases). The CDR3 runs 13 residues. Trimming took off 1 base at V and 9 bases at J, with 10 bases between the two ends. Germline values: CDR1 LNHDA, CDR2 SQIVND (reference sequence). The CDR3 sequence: CASSIAGVGEQFF. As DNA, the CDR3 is TGTGCCAGTAGTATAGCCGGGGTCGGTGAGCAGTTCTTC.

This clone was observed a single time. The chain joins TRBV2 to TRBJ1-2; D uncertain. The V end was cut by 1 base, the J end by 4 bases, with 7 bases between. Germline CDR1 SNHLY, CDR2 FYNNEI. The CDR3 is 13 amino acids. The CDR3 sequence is CASSEGWLYGYTF. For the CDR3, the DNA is TGTGCCAGCAGTGAAGGGTGGCTCTATGGCTACACCTTC.

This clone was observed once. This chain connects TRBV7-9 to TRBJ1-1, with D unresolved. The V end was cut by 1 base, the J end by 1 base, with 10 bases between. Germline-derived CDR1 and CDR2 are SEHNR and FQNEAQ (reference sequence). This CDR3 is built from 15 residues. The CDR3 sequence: CASSLVRLENTEAFF. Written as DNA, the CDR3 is TGTGCCAGCAGCTTAGTAAGGCTAGAGAACACTGAAGCTTTCTTT.

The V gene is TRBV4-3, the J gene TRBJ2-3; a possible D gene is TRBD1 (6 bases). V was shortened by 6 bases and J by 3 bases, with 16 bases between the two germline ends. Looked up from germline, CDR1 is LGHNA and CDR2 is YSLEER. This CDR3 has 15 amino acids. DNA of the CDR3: TGCGCCAGCAGTTCGGTCACAGGGATGACAGATACGCAGTATTTT. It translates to CASSSVTGMTDTQYF.

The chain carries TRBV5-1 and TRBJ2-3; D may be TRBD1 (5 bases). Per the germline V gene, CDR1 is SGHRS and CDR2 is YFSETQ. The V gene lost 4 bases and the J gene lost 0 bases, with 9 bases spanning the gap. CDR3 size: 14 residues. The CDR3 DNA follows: TGCGCCAGCAGCCTGACAGATAGCACAGATACGCAGTATTTT. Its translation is CASSLTDSTDTQYF.

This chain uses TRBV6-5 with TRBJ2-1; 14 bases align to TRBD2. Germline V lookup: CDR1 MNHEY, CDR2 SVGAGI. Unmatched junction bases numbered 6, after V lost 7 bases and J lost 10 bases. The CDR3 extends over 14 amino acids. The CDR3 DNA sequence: TGTGCCAGCAAGACTAGCGGGGGGGCAGGGGAGCAGTTCTTC. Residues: CASKTSGGAGEQFF.

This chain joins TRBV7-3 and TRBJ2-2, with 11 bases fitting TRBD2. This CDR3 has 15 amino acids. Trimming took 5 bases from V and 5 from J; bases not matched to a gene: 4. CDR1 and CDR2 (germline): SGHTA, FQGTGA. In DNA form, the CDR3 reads TGTGCCAGCAGCCCCCGACTAGCGGGGACCGGGGAGCTGTTTTTT. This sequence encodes CASSPRLAGTGELFF.

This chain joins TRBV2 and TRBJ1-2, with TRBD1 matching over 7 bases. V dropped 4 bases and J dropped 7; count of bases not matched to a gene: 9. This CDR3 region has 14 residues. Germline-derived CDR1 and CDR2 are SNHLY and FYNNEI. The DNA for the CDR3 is TGTGCCAGCAGTGCGAGACAGGGAAGGGGTGGCTACACCTTC. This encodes CASSARQGRGGYTF.

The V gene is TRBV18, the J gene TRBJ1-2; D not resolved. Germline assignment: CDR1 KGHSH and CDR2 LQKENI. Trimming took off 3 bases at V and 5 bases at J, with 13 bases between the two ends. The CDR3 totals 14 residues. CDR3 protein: CASSPKEEIYGYTF. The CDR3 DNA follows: TGTGCCAGCTCACCGAAGGAGGAAATTTATGGCTACACCTTC.

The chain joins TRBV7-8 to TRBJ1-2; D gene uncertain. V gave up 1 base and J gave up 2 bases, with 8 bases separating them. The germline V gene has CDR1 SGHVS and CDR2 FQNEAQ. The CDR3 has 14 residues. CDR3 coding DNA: TGTGCCAGCAGCTTAGTCCCCCGCAACTATGGCTACACCTTC. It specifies CASSLVPRNYGYTF.